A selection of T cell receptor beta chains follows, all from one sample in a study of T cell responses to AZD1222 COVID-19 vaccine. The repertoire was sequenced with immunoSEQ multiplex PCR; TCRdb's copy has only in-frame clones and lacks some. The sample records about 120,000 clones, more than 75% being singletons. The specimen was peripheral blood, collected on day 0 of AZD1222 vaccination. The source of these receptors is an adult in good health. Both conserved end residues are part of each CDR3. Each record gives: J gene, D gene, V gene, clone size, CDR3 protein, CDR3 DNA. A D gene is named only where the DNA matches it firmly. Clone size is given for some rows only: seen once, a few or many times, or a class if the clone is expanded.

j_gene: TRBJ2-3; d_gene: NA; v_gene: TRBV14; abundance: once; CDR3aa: CASSPTAQGRNTQYF; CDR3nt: TGTGCCAGCAGCCCCACGGCGCAGGGGCGGAATACGCAGTATTTT
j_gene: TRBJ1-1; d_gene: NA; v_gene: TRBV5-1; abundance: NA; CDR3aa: CASSLAPPNTEAFF; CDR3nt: TGCGCCAGCAGCTTGGCCCCGCCGAACACTGAAGCTTTCTTT
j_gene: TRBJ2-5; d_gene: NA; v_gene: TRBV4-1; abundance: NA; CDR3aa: CASSQDQGGETQYF; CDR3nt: TGCGCCAGCAGCCAAGATCAGGGGGGGGAGACCCAGTACTTC
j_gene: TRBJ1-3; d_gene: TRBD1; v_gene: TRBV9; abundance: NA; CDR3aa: CASSLRGTGAGAGNTIYF; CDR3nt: TGTGCCAGCAGCCTTAGGGGGACAGGGGCAGGCGCTGGAAACACCATATATTTT
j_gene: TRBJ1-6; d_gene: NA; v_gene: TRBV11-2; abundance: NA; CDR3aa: CASSLPRVFYSPLHF; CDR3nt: TGTGCCAGCAGCCTCCCCAGGGTATTTTATTCACCCCTCCACTTT
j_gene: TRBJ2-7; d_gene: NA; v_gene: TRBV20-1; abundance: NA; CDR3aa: CSARAGYEQYF; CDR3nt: TGCAGTGCTAGGGCGGGGTACGAGCAGTACTTC
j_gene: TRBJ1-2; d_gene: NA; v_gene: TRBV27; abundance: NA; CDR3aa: CATTSRSSRGGYTF; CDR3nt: TGTGCCACCACCAGCCGAAGTAGTAGGGGCGGCTACACCTTC
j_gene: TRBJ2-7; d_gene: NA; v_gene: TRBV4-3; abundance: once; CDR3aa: CASSQEERYEQYF; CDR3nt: TGCGCCAGCAGCCAAGAAGAGAGGTACGAGCAGTACTTC
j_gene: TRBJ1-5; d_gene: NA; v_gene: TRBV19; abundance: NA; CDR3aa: CASSKGGGSNQPQHF; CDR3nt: TGTGCCAGTAGTAAAGGAGGGGGTAGCAATCAGCCCCAGCATTTT
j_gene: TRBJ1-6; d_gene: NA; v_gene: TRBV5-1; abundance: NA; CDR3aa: CASSLEAGEESPLHF; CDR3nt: TGCGCCAGCAGCTTGGAGGCAGGGGAGGAATCACCCCTCCACTTT
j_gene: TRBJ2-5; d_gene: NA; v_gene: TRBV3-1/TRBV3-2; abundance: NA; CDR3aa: CASSPQRGAEQETQYF; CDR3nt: TGTGCCAGCAGCCCCCAACGAGGAGCGGAGCAAGAGACCCAGTACTTC
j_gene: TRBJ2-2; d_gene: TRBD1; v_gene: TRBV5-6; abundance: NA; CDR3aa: CASSFENRGPNGELFF; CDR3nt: TGTGCCAGCAGCTTCGAAAACAGGGGGCCTAACGGGGAGCTGTTTTTT
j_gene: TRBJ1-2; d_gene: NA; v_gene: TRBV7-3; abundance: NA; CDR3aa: CASSLNARDTGYTF; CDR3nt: TGTGCCAGCAGCTTAAACGCCAGGGACACCGGCTACACCTTC
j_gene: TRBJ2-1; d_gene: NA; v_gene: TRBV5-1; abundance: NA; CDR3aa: CASSQGGFSYNEQFF; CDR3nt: TGCGCCAGCTCCCAAGGGGGGTTCTCCTACAATGAGCAGTTCTTC
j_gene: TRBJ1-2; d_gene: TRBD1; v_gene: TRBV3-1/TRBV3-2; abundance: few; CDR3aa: CASRIIHRGKRVYGYTF; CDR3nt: TGTGCCAGCAGAATAATTCACAGGGGGAAGAGAGTCTATGGCTACACCTTC
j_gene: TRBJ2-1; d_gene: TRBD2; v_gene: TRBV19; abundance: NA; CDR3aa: CASSSMTSGGQWTNEQFF; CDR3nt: TGTGCCAGTTCCTCTATGACTAGCGGGGGGCAATGGACAAATGAGCAGTTCTTC
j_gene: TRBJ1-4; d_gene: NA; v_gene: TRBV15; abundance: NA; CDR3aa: CATRAPDDNEKLFF; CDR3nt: TGTGCCACCAGGGCCCCGGACGATAATGAAAAACTGTTTTTT
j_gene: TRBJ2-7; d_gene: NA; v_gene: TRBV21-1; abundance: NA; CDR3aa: CASNFNEQYF; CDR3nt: TGTGCCAGCAATTTCAACGAGCAGTACTTC
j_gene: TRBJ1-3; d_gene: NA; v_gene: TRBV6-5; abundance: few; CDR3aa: CASSYSRASGNTIYF; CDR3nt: TGTGCCAGCAGTTACTCGAGGGCCTCTGGAAACACCATATATTTT
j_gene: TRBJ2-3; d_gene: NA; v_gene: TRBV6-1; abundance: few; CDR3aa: CASSEEMRGSDTQYF; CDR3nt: TGTGCCAGCAGTGAAGAGATGAGGGGGTCGGATACGCAGTATTTT
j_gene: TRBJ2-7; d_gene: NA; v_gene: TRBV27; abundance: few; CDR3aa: CASRLGYEQYF; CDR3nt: TGTGCCAGCAGGCTCGGATACGAGCAGTACTTC
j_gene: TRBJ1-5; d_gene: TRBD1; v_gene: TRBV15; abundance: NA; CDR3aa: CATARDRYQPQHF; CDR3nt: TGTGCCACCGCCCGGGACAGATATCAGCCCCAGCATTTT
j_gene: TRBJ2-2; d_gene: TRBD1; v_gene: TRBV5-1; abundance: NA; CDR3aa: CASSTRTGDIGELFF; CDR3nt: TGCGCCAGCAGCACGAGGACAGGGGATATCGGGGAGCTGTTTTTT
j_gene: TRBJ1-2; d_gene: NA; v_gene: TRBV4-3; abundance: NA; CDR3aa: CASSQDEGTYGYTF; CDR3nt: TGCGCCAGCAGCCAAGATGAGGGCACCTATGGCTACACCTTC
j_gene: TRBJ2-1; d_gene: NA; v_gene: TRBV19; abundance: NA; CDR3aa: CASSPPVGSQFF; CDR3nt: TGTGCCAGCAGCCCCCCCGTAGGGTCGCAGTTCTTC
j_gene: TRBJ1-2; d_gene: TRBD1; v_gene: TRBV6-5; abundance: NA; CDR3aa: CASRHQDRVRGYTF; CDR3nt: TGTGCCAGCAGACATCAGGACAGGGTGCGTGGCTACACCTTC
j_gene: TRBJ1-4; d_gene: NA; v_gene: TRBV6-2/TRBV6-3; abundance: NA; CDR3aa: CASSSYAGATNEKLFF; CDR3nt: TGTGCCAGCAGTTCCTACGCGGGGGCAACTAATGAAAAACTGTTTTTT
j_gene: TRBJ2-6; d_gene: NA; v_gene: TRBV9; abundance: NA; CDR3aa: CASSVGGGANVLTF; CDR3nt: TGTGCCAGCAGCGTAGGTGGTGGGGCCAACGTCCTGACTTTC
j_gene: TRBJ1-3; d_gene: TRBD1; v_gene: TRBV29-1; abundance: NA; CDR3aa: CSVETAQGARDTIYF; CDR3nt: TGCAGCGTCGAAACGGCTCAGGGGGCTAGAGACACCATATATTTT
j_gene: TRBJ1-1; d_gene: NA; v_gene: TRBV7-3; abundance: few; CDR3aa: CASSLLGGNTEAFF; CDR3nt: TGTGCCAGCAGCTTACTGGGCGGGAACACTGAAGCTTTCTTT
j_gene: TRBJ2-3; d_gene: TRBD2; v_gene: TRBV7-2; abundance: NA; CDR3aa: CASSLSRGGGTDTQYF; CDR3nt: TGTGCCAGCAGCTTATCGCGGGGGGGAGGGACAGATACGCAGTATTTT
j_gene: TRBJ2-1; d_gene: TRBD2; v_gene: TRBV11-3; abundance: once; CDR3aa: CASSLGGGVREQFF; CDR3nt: TGTGCCAGCAGCTTAGGGGGAGGGGTAAGAGAGCAGTTCTTC
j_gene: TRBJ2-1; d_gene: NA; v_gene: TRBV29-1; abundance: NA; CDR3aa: CSVEEYNEQFF; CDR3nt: TGCAGCGTTGAAGAATACAATGAGCAGTTCTTC
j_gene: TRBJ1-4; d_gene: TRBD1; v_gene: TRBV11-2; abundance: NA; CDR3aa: CASSLGGGQGREKLFF; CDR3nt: TGTGCCAGCAGCTTGGGGGGGGGACAGGGTCGTGAAAAACTGTTTTTT
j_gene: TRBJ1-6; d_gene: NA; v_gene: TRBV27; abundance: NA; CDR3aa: CASSFEGTVGDSPLHF; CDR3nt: TGTGCCAGCAGTTTCGAAGGGACGGTTGGTGATTCACCCCTCCACTTT
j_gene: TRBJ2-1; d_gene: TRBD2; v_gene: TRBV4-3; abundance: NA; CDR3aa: CASAIGYSGGVEQFF; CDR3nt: TGCGCCAGCGCCATCGGTTATAGCGGGGGGGTTGAGCAGTTCTTC
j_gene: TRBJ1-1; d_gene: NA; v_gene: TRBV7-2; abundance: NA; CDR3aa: CASSLGRGKNTEAFF; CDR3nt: TGTGCCAGCAGCTTAGGGAGGGGGAAGAACACTGAAGCTTTCTTT
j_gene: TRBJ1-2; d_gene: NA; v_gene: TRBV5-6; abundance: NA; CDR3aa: CASSPDSSEDGYTF; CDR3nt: TGTGCCAGCAGCCCGGACTCCTCTGAGGATGGCTACACCTTC
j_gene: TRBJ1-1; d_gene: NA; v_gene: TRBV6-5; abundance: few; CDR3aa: CASSRQGIGDTEAFF; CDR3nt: TGTGCCAGCAGTAGGCAGGGGATCGGTGACACTGAAGCTTTCTTT
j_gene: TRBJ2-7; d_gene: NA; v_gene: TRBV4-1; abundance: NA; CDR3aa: CASSLNNYPSSYEQYF; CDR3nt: TGCGCCAGCAGCCTCAATAACTACCCTAGCTCCTACGAGCAGTACTTC
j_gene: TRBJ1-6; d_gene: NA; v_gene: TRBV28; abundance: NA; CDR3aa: CASSTPTFRGPNSPLHF; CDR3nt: TGTGCCAGCAGTACCCCGACCTTTAGGGGTCCCAATTCACCCCTCCACTTT
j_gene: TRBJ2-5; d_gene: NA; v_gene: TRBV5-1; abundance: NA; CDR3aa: CASSGGTGGYQETQYF; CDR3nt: TGCGCCAGCAGCGGGGGTACGGGCGGGTACCAAGAGACCCAGTACTTC
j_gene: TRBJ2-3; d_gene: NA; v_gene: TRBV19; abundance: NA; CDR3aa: CASSMANTDTQYF; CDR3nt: TGTGCCAGTAGTATGGCTAACACAGATACGCAGTATTTT
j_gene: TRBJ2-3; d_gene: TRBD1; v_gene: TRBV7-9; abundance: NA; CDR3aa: CASSSSYRGPDTQYF; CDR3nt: TGTGCCAGCAGCTCATCGTACAGGGGGCCAGATACGCAGTATTTT
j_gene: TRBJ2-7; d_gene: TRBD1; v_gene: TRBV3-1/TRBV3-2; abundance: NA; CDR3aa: CASSQEGKRDRGKLEQYF; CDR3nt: TGTGCCAGCAGCCAAGAGGGGAAAAGGGACAGGGGAAAATTGGAGCAGTACTTC
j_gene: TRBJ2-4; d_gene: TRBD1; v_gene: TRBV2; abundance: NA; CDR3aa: CASSARGPGNIQYF; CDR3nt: TGTGCCAGCAGCGCTAGGGGGCCGGGAAACATTCAGTACTTC
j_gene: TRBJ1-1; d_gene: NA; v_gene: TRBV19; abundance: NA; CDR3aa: CASSMGEAFF; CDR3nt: TGTGCCAGTAGTATGGGGGAAGCTTTCTTT
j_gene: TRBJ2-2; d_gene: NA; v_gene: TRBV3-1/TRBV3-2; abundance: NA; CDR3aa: CASRQPNTGELFF; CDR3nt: TGTGCCAGCAGGCAACCAAACACCGGGGAGCTGTTTTTT
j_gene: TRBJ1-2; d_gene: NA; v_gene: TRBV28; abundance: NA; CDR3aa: CASSFSRAGSFYGYTF; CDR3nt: TGTGCCAGCAGTTTTTCCCGGGCCGGCAGTTTCTATGGCTACACCTTC
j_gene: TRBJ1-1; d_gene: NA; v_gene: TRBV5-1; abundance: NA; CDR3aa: CASSLYPGVNTEAFF; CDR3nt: TGCGCCAGCAGCTTGTATCCAGGGGTGAACACTGAAGCTTTCTTT
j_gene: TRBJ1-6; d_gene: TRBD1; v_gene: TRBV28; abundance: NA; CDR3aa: CASRSHDRVNSPLHF; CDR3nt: TGTGCCAGCAGAAGTCACGACAGGGTCAATTCACCCCTCCACTTT
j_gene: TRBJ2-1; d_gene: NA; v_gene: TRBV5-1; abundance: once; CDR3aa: CASSLAPGSYNEQFF; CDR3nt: TGCGCCAGCAGCTTGGCCCCGGGGTCCTACAATGAGCAGTTCTTC
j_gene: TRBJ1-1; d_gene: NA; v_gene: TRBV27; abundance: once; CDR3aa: CASSPPSRGNTEAFF; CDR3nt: TGTGCCAGCAGCCCCCCCAGTAGGGGAAACACTGAAGCTTTCTTT